The sequence of this T cell receptor (beta chain) was determined in a study of T cell repertoires in cytomegalovirus infection (dated by TCRdb to between 2017 and 2020). Regarding the complete study: Donor HLA type was relevant to the analysis, as public TCR beta signatures indicated carriage of CMV infection together with the matching HLA type. Results and caveats for the whole study, not just this receptor: The ex vivo response was dominated by HLA-C-restricted CMV-specific TCR beta clonotypes, which also provided the single most frequent clonotype in two of eight donors. In both this cohort and an independent roughly 400-donor cohort, the cumulative frequency of public TCR beta family members distinguished carriers of CMV infection plus the relevant HLA type.

This clonotype was detected ten times or more. The target of this receptor is not known. Base qualities are missing; no much larger clone stands one base away. Sequencing used an Illumina HiSeq 1500. TCRdb itself trimmed the public reads at Q25 with fastp, ran MiXCR and retained productive beta chains. Entries are consolidated by CDR3 protein sequence, retaining the most common genes and DNA. This sample has about 440,000 distinct CDR3 sequences in its table, and 25% to 40% of those were observed once. The ten top clones hold roughly an eighth of the sample. Including cysteine and phenylalanine, the CDR3 has 16 amino acids. Only the CDR3 region is kept as DNA, spanning 48 bases read in frame from base 1. From the germline V gene, CDR1 is MNHNS and CDR2 is SASEGT. V is shortened by 6 bases, J by 7 bases, and the region joining them spans 21 bases.

Material: PBMCs. The rearrangement combines TRBV6-1 with TRBJ2-2; matching of 6 bases hints at TRBD1 as the D gene. The TCR sequence derives from a human donor in good health (CMV status not recorded). Some clones in this sample may be carry-over from other donors' samples. The encoded CDR3 is CASSLQGITRGGELFF. The nucleotide sequence is given as TGTGCCAGCAGCCTTCAGGGGATTACTAGGGGCGGGGAGCTGTTTTTT.